This section outlines one T cell receptor beta chain sequence together with its context. These data are taken from a study of shared T cell receptors in the human thymus. V lost 8 bases, J lost 3 bases, and 4 bases stayed unmatched. Per germline, CDR1 MNHEY and CDR2 SMNVEV (reference sequence). This CDR3 is 12 amino acids long. Clones were read by immunoSEQ multiplex PCR, and TCRdb kept only the in-frame ones, dropping some. Here the sample spans about 380,000 clones, approximately 95% being singletons. Specimen: thymocytes. This sequence joins TRBV27 and TRBJ2-7; 7 bases align to TRBD2. The source of this sequence is a human donor. The CDR3, as DNA: TGTGCCAGCCGGTCGGGAGGCTACGAGCAGTACTTC. Its translation is CASRSGGYEQYF.